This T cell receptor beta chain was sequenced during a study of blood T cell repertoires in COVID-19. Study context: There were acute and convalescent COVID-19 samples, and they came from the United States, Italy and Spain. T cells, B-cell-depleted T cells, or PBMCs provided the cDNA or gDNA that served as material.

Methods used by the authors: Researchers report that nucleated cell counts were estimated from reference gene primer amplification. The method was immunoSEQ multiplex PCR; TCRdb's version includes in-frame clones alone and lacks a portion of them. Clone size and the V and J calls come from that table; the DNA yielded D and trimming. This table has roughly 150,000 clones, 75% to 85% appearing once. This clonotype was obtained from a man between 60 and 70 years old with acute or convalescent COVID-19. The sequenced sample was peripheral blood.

In DNA form, the CDR3 reads TGTGCCAGTAGTCTAGGACAGGGGAGTCAGCCCCAGCATTTT. Protein product: CASSLGQGSQPQHF. The rearrangement joins TRBV19 to TRBJ1-5; 9 nucleotides align to TRBD1. This CDR3 region has 14 residues. Germline V gene lookup returns CDR1 LNHDA and CDR2 SQIVND (reference sequence). J gave up 6 bases and V 5 bases, and 5 bases lay outside the gene matches.